Below, 10 T cell receptor beta chains from the same sample are listed, as sequenced in a study of T-cell reconstitution after alpha-beta-depleted transplantation in children. Researchers prepared the TCRbeta library using unique molecular identifiers, the study reports. TCRdb re-analysed the PCR reads in MiXCR, keeping a single row per CDR3 protein. The data show approximately 91,000 distinct CDR3 sequences, roughly 8% seen once. The sample in question was PBMCs from the stem cell graft donor, obtained from the stem cell graft. The origin of the receptors is a human donor who donated a stem cell graft to a child with congenital amegakaryocytic thrombocytopenia.

There are many counts of this clonotype. The chain carries TRBV7-3 and TRBJ2-2; no definite D call. This CDR3 spans 12 amino acids. Germline CDR1 and CDR2: SGHTA and FQGTGA. With 6 bases removed from V and 7 bases from J, the gap between germline ends came to 9 bases. DNA for the CDR3: TGTGCCAGCAGTAAAGACGGCGGGGAGCTGTTTTTT. Translation gives CASSKDGGELFF.

This chain's CDR3 is CASSPGTAAQETQYF. The CDR3 DNA is TGTGCCAGCAGCCCGGGGACAGCAGCCCAAGAGACCCAGTACTTC. The rearrangement links TRBV11-2 to TRBJ2-5, with 7 nucleotides matching TRBD1. V trimming: 5 bases; J trimming: 1 base; junction bases outside the gene matches: 7. The CDR3 covers 15 residues. The germline CDR1 and CDR2 sequences are SGHAT and FQNNGV.

This clonotype has a count of ten or more. The chain is built from TRBV4-1 and TRBJ1-1, with a tentative D call TRBD1 (5 bases). Per the germline V gene, CDR1 is MGHRA and CDR2 is YSYEKL. Trimming shortened V by 2 bases and J by 5 bases, and 9 bases separated the two germline ends. The CDR3 extends over 13 amino acids. CDR3 in amino acids: CASSQRGGTEAFF. The DNA for the CDR3 is TGCGCCAGCAGCCAACGGGGGGGGACTGAAGCTTTCTTT.

This clonotype occurred many times. V and J are TRBV6-1 and TRBJ2-3; possible D gene TRBD1, 6 bases. CDR3 length equals 15 residues. The germline gives CDR1 MNHNS, CDR2 SASEGT. The V end was cut by 5 bases, the J end by 0 bases, with 12 bases between. The CDR3 reads CASSPYDRSTDTQYF. The DNA for the CDR3 is TGTGCCAGCAGTCCCTATGACAGGAGCACAGATACGCAGTATTTT.

This clonotype was picked up many times. The gene calls are TRBV9 and TRBJ2-1; TRBD2 matches at 9 bases. The ends lost 6 bases at V and 8 bases at J; junction bases unmatched: 12. Germline values: CDR1 SGDLS, CDR2 YYNGEE. The CDR3 is 15 amino acids. CDR3 DNA sequence: TGTGCCAGCACCCCTAGGGCTAGCGGGGATTATGAGCAGTTCTTC. Protein sequence: CASTPRASGDYEQFF.

This clonotype has a count of ten or more. J is TRBJ2-4 and V is TRBV12-3 or TRBV12-4; D unresolved. The CDR3 loop spans 16 amino acids. V was clipped by 5 bases and J by 0 bases, with 14 bases between them. The CDR3 protein is CASSPRRRLAKNIQYF. The CDR3 nucleotides are TGTGCCAGCAGTCCCCGACGGAGACTAGCCAAAAACATTCAGTACTTC.

By its share, this clonotype is medium-sized. The rearrangement links TRBV7-2 to TRBJ2-1; 10 bases map to TRBD2. V dropped 5 bases and J dropped 4; count of bases not matched to a gene: 8. Germline CDR1 SGHTA, CDR2 FQGNSA. This CDR3 region has 16 residues. The CDR3 DNA is TGTGCCAGCAGCCCGTCTAGCGGGAGTGCGTACAATGAGCAGTTCTTC. It codes for CASSPSSGSAYNEQFF.

The table lists this clonotype with a few counts. The chain has TRBV18 and TRBJ2-7, with D perhaps TRBD1 (5 bases). Trimming took off 4 bases at V and 0 bases at J, with 13 bases between the two ends. Per the germline V gene, CDR1 is KGHSH and CDR2 is LQKENI. CDR3 size: 15 residues. CDR3 amino acids: CASSLDSPPSYEQYF. The CDR3 nucleotides are TGTGCCAGCTCACTAGACAGTCCGCCCTCCTACGAGCAGTACTTC.

This clonotype showed up many times. The chain joins TRBV12-3 or TRBV12-4 to TRBJ1-1; tentatively, D is TRBD1 (5 bases). The V end lost 4 bases, the J end lost 4 bases, and 13 bases lay between the germline ends. The CDR3 runs 14 residues. The CDR3 loop reads CASSSPGRATEAFF. The CDR3 nucleotides read TGTGCCAGCAGTTCGCCAGGGCGGGCCACTGAAGCTTTCTTT.

This clonotype was seen at least ten times. This chain joins TRBV12-3 or TRBV12-4 and TRBJ2-2; perhaps TRBD1 as D (5 bases). CDR3 length: 15 amino acids. V was cut by 3 bases and J by 0 bases, with 8 bases left in between. The CDR3 spells CASSFWGANTGELFF. The CDR3 DNA sequence: TGTGCCAGCAGTTTTTGGGGCGCGAACACCGGGGAGCTGTTTTTT.